What follows are 25 T cell receptor beta chains derived from one specimen sequenced in a study of blood T cell repertoires in COVID-19. Some clones are missing from TCRdb's copy, which holds only in-frame ones; the method was immunoSEQ multiplex PCR. The sample includes 190,000 or so clones, approximately 86% of them seen just once. The sequenced sample consisted of PBMCs or T cells enriched from blood (not recorded which). The receptor set was obtained from a man aged 18 to 30 with acute COVID-19.

The rearrangement links TRBV5-4 to TRBJ1-4, with 11 bases matching TRBD1. Germline V lookup: CDR1 SGHNT, CDR2 YYREEE (reference sequence). This CDR3 is built from 14 residues. V shed 4 bases, J shed 8 bases, and the junction held 4 bases outside the gene matches. CDR3 coding DNA: TGTGCCAGCAGCATAGGACAGGGGGCGGAAAAACTGTTTTTT. Its protein product is CASSIGQGAEKLFF.

The chain links TRBV5-1 to TRBJ2-7; D ambiguous. This CDR3 spans 14 amino acids. With 5 bases removed from V and 3 bases from J, the gap between germline ends came to 15 bases. The germline V gene encodes CDR1 SGHRS and CDR2 YFSETQ. The CDR3 is CASSSALTGYEQYF. As DNA, the CDR3 is TGCGCCAGCAGTTCAGCGCTGACGGGCTACGAGCAGTACTTC.

The V call is TRBV6-5, the J call TRBJ1-5; the match to TRBD1 covers 8 bases. J gave up 4 bases and V 7 bases, and 9 bases lay outside the gene matches. In germline, CDR1 is MNHEY, CDR2 SVGAGI. The CDR3 is 15 residues long. CDR3 DNA sequence: TGTGCCAGCACCGCCGGACAGGGCCTTAATCAGCCCCAGCATTTT. This encodes CASTAGQGLNQPQHF.

The CDR3 is CASSLSPTGYSYEQYF. Written as DNA, the CDR3 is TGTGCCAGCAGTTTATCCCCCACGGGATACTCCTACGAGCAGTACTTC. The rearrangement joins TRBV27 to TRBJ2-7; tentatively, D is TRBD2 (5 bases). Trimming pared 0 bases from V and 0 bases from J, leaving 12 bases between. The CDR3 has 16 amino acids. Germline assignment: CDR1 MNHEY and CDR2 SMNVEV (reference sequence).

V and J are TRBV4-3 and TRBJ2-1, with D perhaps TRBD2 (6 bases). CDR1 and CDR2 from the germline V gene are LGHNA and YSLEER. The germline V and J ends were trimmed by 2 bases and 9 bases, with 20 bases remaining between them. The CDR3 runs 16 residues. The DNA of the CDR3 is TGCGCCAGCAGCCAAAGGGGTACGGCGGGATCTGTTGAGCAGTTCTTC. It specifies CASSQRGTAGSVEQFF.

The rearrangement uses TRBV2 and TRBJ2-1, with a tentative D call TRBD2 (6 bases). The CDR3 contains 11 residues. Germline V CDR1 and CDR2: SNHLY, FYNNEI. Trimming cost V 5 bases and J 10 bases, with 9 bases left between them. The CDR3 is CASSSSVEQFF. CDR3 DNA: TGTGCCAGCAGTTCTAGCGTAGAGCAGTTCTTC. The variable domain in full, completed from reference TRBV2 and TRBJ2-1, reads EPEVTQTPSHQVTQMGQEVILRCVPISNHLYFYWYRQILGQKVEFLVSFYNNEISEKSEIFDDQFSVERPDGSNFTLKIRSTKLEDSAMYFCASSSSVEQFFGPGTRLTVL.

The rearrangement joins TRBV7-2 to TRBJ2-2; D may be TRBD1 (5 bases). CDR1 SGHTA and CDR2 FQGNSA come from the germline V gene. V was trimmed by 4 bases and J by 4 bases, leaving 13 bases between them. The length of the CDR3 is 15 residues. The CDR3 loop is CASSSQGLITGELFF. Here the CDR3 DNA reads TGTGCCAGCAGCTCCCAGGGCCTAATCACCGGGGAGCTGTTTTTT.

The chain uses TRBV10-3 and TRBJ1-1, with D unresolved. Trimming left V 4 bases short and J 6 bases short, with 27 bases between. In germline, CDR1 is ENHRY, CDR2 SYGVKD. The CDR3 extends over 18 amino acids. The CDR3 loop is CAISVKSAGSSTDAEAFF. The DNA of the CDR3 is TGTGCCATCAGTGTAAAGTCCGCGGGATCTAGTACCGACGCTGAAGCTTTCTTT.

V and J are TRBV6-5 and TRBJ2-7, with D unclear. The V end was cut by 7 bases, the J end by 3 bases, with 13 bases between. There are 13 residues in the CDR3. Germline CDR1 is MNHEY and CDR2 is SVGAGI. CDR3 sequence reads: CASTRVFGYEQYF. The CDR3 DNA sequence: TGTGCCAGCACCCGCGTCTTTGGCTACGAGCAGTACTTC.

The rearrangement links TRBV5-4 to TRBJ2-3; a weak D match, TRBD1 (6 bases). Trimming stripped 1 base from V and 0 bases from J, with 12 bases between. Germline V gives CDR1 SGHNT, CDR2 YYREEE (reference sequence). The CDR3 is made up of 16 amino acids. DNA of the CDR3: TGTGCCAGCAGCTTGAAAACACAGGGAAGCACAGATACGCAGTATTTT. Protein: CASSLKTQGSTDTQYF.

This chain uses TRBV21-1 with TRBJ2-5; the table calls TRBD2, which could not be checked here. TRBV21-1 is termed a pseudogene. CDR3 length: 18 residues. CDR3 amino acids: CASSCQYPQTRDQETQYF. Here the CDR3 DNA reads TGTGCCAGCAGCTGCCAATATCCTCAGACGCGGGACCAAGAGACCCAGTACTTC.

The J gene is TRBJ2-5, the V gene TRBV11-3; TRBD1 is a possible D gene (6 bases). Germline loops: CDR1 SGHNT, CDR2 YENEEA. The ends were cut back, 1 base at V and 1 base at J, with 7 bases in the middle. This CDR3 has 14 amino acids. This CDR3 is CASSLARGQETQYF. The CDR3 DNA sequence: TGTGCCAGCAGCTTAGCCAGGGGCCAAGAGACCCAGTACTTC.

The chain has TRBV27 and TRBJ2-1, with TRBD1 matching over 10 bases. The CDR3 runs to 15 residues. From germline, CDR1 is MNHEY and CDR2 SMNVEV (reference sequence). The V gene end was trimmed by 3 bases and the J gene end by 2 bases; junction bases not matched to a gene: 1. The CDR3 coding sequence is TGTGCCAGCAGTTTGGGACAGGGGCCCTACAATGAGCAGTTCTTC. This encodes CASSLGQGPYNEQFF.

The chain combines TRBV5-1 with TRBJ2-2, with 7 bases fitting TRBD2. CDR3 length equals 16 residues. V shed 0 bases and J 0 bases; nucleotides not matched to a gene: 2. CDR1 SGHRS and CDR2 YFSETQ come from the germline V gene. The DNA of the CDR3 is TGCGCCAGCAGCTTGGCTAGCGGAGCGAACACCGGGGAGCTGTTTTTT. Translation: CASSLASGANTGELFF.

This clone showed up just once. CDR3 in DNA: TGTGCCAGCAGCCAAAAGGCACAGGGTAATCAGCCCCAGCATTTT. It specifies CASSQKAQGNQPQHF. The chain employs TRBV16 and TRBJ1-5; D might be TRBD1 (6 bases). This CDR3 contains 15 residues. Trimming cost V 2 bases and J 4 bases, with 12 bases left between them. In germline, CDR1 is KGHSY, CDR2 FQNENV.

The chain couples TRBV6-5 to TRBJ2-5; tentative D call: TRBD2 (5 bases). The V gene lost 5 bases and the J gene lost 3 bases, with 13 bases spanning the gap. The germline gives CDR1 MNHEY, CDR2 SVGAGI. CDR3 size: 14 residues. The CDR3 sequence: CASSLSGSKETQYF. The CDR3 nucleotides read TGTGCCAGCAGTCTCAGCGGATCAAAAGAGACCCAGTACTTC.

The chain couples TRBV19 to TRBJ2-2; maybe TRBD1 (6 bases). V was trimmed by 3 bases and J by 5 bases, leaving 16 bases between them. CDR1 and CDR2 (germline): LNHDA, SQIVND (reference sequence). The CDR3 totals 16 residues. The CDR3 region is CASSMGVRGRTGELFF. The DNA for the CDR3 is TGTGCCAGTAGTATGGGGGTCAGGGGTAGGACCGGGGAGCTGTTTTTT.

This clone was counted a single time. Other DNA sequences in the same sample also yield this CDR3. This chain connects TRBV27 to TRBJ1-1; a possible D gene is TRBD1 (5 bases). Germline V gene data show CDR1 as MNHEY and CDR2 as SMNVEV (reference sequence). Trimming left V 7 bases short and J 4 bases short, with 16 bases between. The CDR3 length is 14 residues. CDR3 protein: CASTDGGGGTEAFF. Here the CDR3 DNA reads TGTGCCAGCACCGATGGCGGGGGGGGCACTGAAGCTTTCTTT.

This chain connects TRBV5-4 to TRBJ1-5; D gene ambiguous. The CDR3 is made up of 14 amino acids. V was clipped by 4 bases and J by 4 bases, with 12 bases between them. Germline V lookup: CDR1 SGHNT, CDR2 YYREEE (reference sequence). The CDR3 sequence: CASSRLGENQPQHF. CDR3 DNA sequence: TGTGCCAGCAGCCGGCTAGGAGAGAATCAGCCCCAGCATTTT.

The chain is built from TRBV2 and TRBJ2-6; TRBD1 might be the D (5 bases). Trimming shortened V by 4 bases and J by 2 bases, and 6 bases separated the two germline ends. This CDR3 is 14 amino acids long. Germline V gene sequence: CDR1 SNHLY, CDR2 FYNNEI. In nucleotides, the CDR3 is TGTGCCAGCAGTGGGGGCCCTGGGGCCAACGTCCTGACTTTC. It specifies CASSGGPGANVLTF.

CDR3 nucleotides: TGCGCCAGCAGCCAAGACCCAGGGAGGATGCACCTCCAAAAACTGTTTTTT. Its translation is CASSQDPGRMHLQKLFF. The chain employs TRBV4-1 and TRBJ1-4, with D maybe TRBD1 (5 bases). The CDR3 extends over 17 amino acids. V lost 0 bases and J lost 9, with 20 bases in between. Per the germline V gene, CDR1 is MGHRA and CDR2 is YSYEKL.

J is TRBJ2-1 and V is TRBV9, with 8 bases lining up with TRBD2. The CDR3 spans 16 residues. Germline V gives CDR1 SGDLS, CDR2 YYNGEE. V lost 0 bases to trimming and J lost 6 bases; unmatched junction nucleotides: 8. CDR3 loop: CASSVAGLAGTNEQFF. In DNA form, the CDR3 reads TGTGCCAGCAGCGTAGCCGGGTTAGCGGGAACCAATGAGCAGTTCTTC.

The gene calls are TRBV7-6 and TRBJ2-5; 7 nucleotides agree with TRBD1. Germline CDR1 and CDR2: SGHVS and FNYEAQ. The CDR3 length is 15 residues. Trimming took 2 bases from V and 4 from J; bases not matched to a gene: 7. The CDR3 region is CASSLSRTGGETQYF. CDR3 bases: TGTGCCAGCAGCTTAAGCCGGACAGGCGGAGAGACCCAGTACTTC.

DNA of the CDR3: TGTGCCAGTAGTGCCCTAGCGGGAGATAGGGAGCAGTACTTC. Its protein is CASSALAGDREQYF. The chain has TRBV19 and TRBJ2-7; 10 bases are a match to TRBD2. The V segment lost 5 bases and the J segment 7 bases; nucleotides outside the gene matches: 8. The CDR3 is 14 amino acids. In germline, CDR1 is LNHDA, CDR2 SQIVND (reference sequence).

The V and J genes are TRBV19 and TRBJ2-7, with 10 positions matching TRBD2. This CDR3 is built from 14 residues. CDR1 and CDR2 (germline): LNHDA, SQIVND (reference sequence). Trimming took 7 bases from V and 5 from J; bases not matched to a gene: 8. DNA for the CDR3: TGTGCCAGTAATCCCGGGACTAGCGTGAACGAGCAGTACTTC. Amino acids: CASNPGTSVNEQYF.